A selection of T cell receptor beta chains follows, all from one sample in a study of blood T cells in healthy people across ages. MiXCR, run by TCRdb on the 5' RACE reads, gives a single entry per CDR3 protein. The sample consists of over a million distinct CDR3 sequences, around 27% of them appearing once. These data were likewise used in another study, on T cells of mothers and their children.

Sequencing used blood. These receptors came from a girl between 2 and 10 years old in good health. CDR3s include the opening cysteine and the closing phenylalanine or tryptophan. D genes are given only for firm matches. Size is omitted from some rows. Given values are once, few, many or a class for expanded clones.

CDR3nt: TGTGCCAGCCAACAGGGAACAAAGACTGAAGCTTTCTTT
CDR3aa: CASQQGTKTEAFF
j_gene: TRBJ1-1
d_gene: .
abundance: .
v_gene: TRBV6-2/TRBV6-3
len: 13

CDR3nt: TGTGCCAGCAGTTCTGGGGGGTTGAAAGCTTTCTTT
CDR3aa: CASSSGGLKAFF
j_gene: TRBJ1-1
d_gene: .
abundance: .
v_gene: TRBV12-3/TRBV12-4
len: 12

CDR3nt: TGTGCCAGCAGTCCAGGGGCTGGTGGTAATGAAAAACTGTTTTTT
CDR3aa: CASSPGAGGNEKLFF
j_gene: TRBJ1-4
d_gene: .
abundance: many
v_gene: TRBV27
len: 15

CDR3nt: TGCGCCAGCAGCCTTCAAACAGGGTCCCCAATGGCCTACGAGCAGTACTTC
CDR3aa: CASSLQTGSPMAYEQYF
j_gene: TRBJ2-7
d_gene: .
abundance: .
v_gene: TRBV4-3
len: 17

CDR3nt: TGCAGCGTTATAGGGACGAGTCGCTATGGCTACGCCTTC
CDR3aa: CSVIGTSRYGYAF
j_gene: TRBJ1-2
d_gene: .
abundance: few
v_gene: TRBV29-1
len: 13

CDR3nt: TGCAGTGCTAGAGATCGATGGGGAAACACAGATACGCAGTATTTT
CDR3aa: CSARDRWGNTDTQYF
j_gene: TRBJ2-3
d_gene: .
abundance: few
v_gene: TRBV20-1
len: 15

CDR3nt: TGTGCCAGCGGCCGCACAGGGAATTGGGAGACCCAGTACTTC
CDR3aa: CASGRTGNWETQYF
j_gene: TRBJ2-5
d_gene: .
abundance: few
v_gene: TRBV7-9
len: 14

CDR3nt: TGTGCCAGCAGATACATAACAGGGGACACTGAAGCTTTCTTT
CDR3aa: CASRYITGDTEAFF
j_gene: TRBJ1-1
d_gene: TRBD1
abundance: many
v_gene: TRBV6-1
len: 14

CDR3nt: TGCAGCGTTGAAGATAGCTGGGGTGGGGAGCAGTACTTC
CDR3aa: CSVEDSWGGEQYF
j_gene: TRBJ2-7
d_gene: .
abundance: .
v_gene: TRBV29-1
len: 13

CDR3nt: TGCAGCGTTGAAGACTATTCCTACGAGCAGTACTTC
CDR3aa: CSVEDYSYEQYF
j_gene: TRBJ2-7
d_gene: .
abundance: .
v_gene: TRBV29-1
len: 12

CDR3nt: TGTGCCAGCAGGGACCACTACGAGCAGTACTTC
CDR3aa: CASRDHYEQYF
j_gene: TRBJ2-7
d_gene: .
abundance: .
v_gene: TRBV25-1
len: 11

CDR3nt: TGTGCCAGCAGTGACCTTCAGCCTAGAGGCTACACCTTC
CDR3aa: CASSDLQPRGYTF
j_gene: TRBJ1-2
d_gene: .
abundance: .
v_gene: TRBV6-1
len: 13

CDR3nt: TGCGCCAGCAGCCAAGGGGGGACTAGCGTTACGATTTACGAGCAGTACTTC
CDR3aa: CASSQGGTSVTIYEQYF
j_gene: TRBJ2-7
d_gene: TRBD2
abundance: few
v_gene: TRBV4-1
len: 17

CDR3nt: TGTGCCAGCAGCTTAGACCCCGGGACTAACACTGAAGCTTTCTTT
CDR3aa: CASSLDPGTNTEAFF
j_gene: TRBJ1-1
d_gene: .
abundance: few
v_gene: TRBV7-2
len: 15

CDR3nt: TGTGCCAGCAGTCCGGGGGAGTCTATTAGTGAGCAGTACTTC
CDR3aa: CASSPGESISEQYF
j_gene: TRBJ2-7
d_gene: .
abundance: few
v_gene: TRBV12-3/TRBV12-4
len: 14

CDR3nt: TGTGCCAGCAGCTCTGACACCGCGGCCCAGCATTTT
CDR3aa: CASSSDTAAQHF
j_gene: TRBJ1-5
d_gene: .
abundance: .
v_gene: TRBV7-2
len: 12

CDR3nt: TGTGCCAGCACCCTGATGAGAAATCAGCCCCAGCATTTT
CDR3aa: CASTLMRNQPQHF
j_gene: TRBJ1-5
d_gene: .
abundance: .
v_gene: TRBV6-2/TRBV6-3
len: 13

CDR3nt: TGTGCCAGCAGCCAAGAGCTACAGGATGAGCAGTTCTTC
CDR3aa: CASSQELQDEQFF
j_gene: TRBJ2-1
d_gene: .
abundance: few
v_gene: TRBV7-8
len: 13

CDR3nt: TGTGCCAGCAGCGTTCGTGGGGGAGTCTACAATGAGCAGTTCTTC
CDR3aa: CASSVRGGVYNEQFF
j_gene: TRBJ2-1
d_gene: .
abundance: few
v_gene: TRBV6-1
len: 15

CDR3nt: TGTGCCAGCAGTTACTCAAGAGGACAGACTAATCAGCCCCAGCATTTT
CDR3aa: CASSYSRGQTNQPQHF
j_gene: TRBJ1-5
d_gene: .
abundance: .
v_gene: TRBV6-5
len: 16

CDR3nt: TGTGCCAGCAGCTTTAGAGATACGCCCGACTATGGCTACACCTTC
CDR3aa: CASSFRDTPDYGYTF
j_gene: TRBJ1-2
d_gene: .
abundance: .
v_gene: TRBV7-9
len: 15

CDR3nt: TGTGCCAGCAGTCAATTACAGGGGAATGGCTACACCTTC
CDR3aa: CASSQLQGNGYTF
j_gene: TRBJ1-2
d_gene: TRBD1
abundance: few
v_gene: TRBV6-5
len: 13

CDR3nt: TGTGCCAGCAATATTCGCCGTCATGACAACTATGGCTACACCTTC
CDR3aa: CASNIRRHDNYGYTF
j_gene: TRBJ1-2
d_gene: .
abundance: .
v_gene: TRBV6-5
len: 15

CDR3nt: TGCGCCAGCAGCTTTGGACAGGCAACTGAAGCTTTCTTT
CDR3aa: CASSFGQATEAFF
j_gene: TRBJ1-1
d_gene: TRBD1
abundance: .
v_gene: TRBV5-1
len: 13

CDR3nt: TGTGCCAGCAGCTTAGTTGAGGTGGCGGAGCTAGAGCACCGAGTTACAGATACGCAGTATTTT
CDR3aa: CASSLVEVAELEHRVTDTQYF
j_gene: TRBJ2-3
d_gene: .
abundance: .
v_gene: TRBV11-1
len: 21

CDR3nt: TGCAGCGTTATTGAGAGGGGGTTCTCCTACGAGCAGTACTTC
CDR3aa: CSVIERGFSYEQYF
j_gene: TRBJ2-7
d_gene: .
abundance: once
v_gene: TRBV29-1
len: 14

CDR3nt: TGTGCCAGCACGTCGTCTCTGGAGCTGTTTTTT
CDR3aa: CASTSSLELFF
j_gene: TRBJ2-2
d_gene: .
abundance: few
v_gene: TRBV12-3/TRBV12-4
len: 11

CDR3nt: TGTGCCAGCAGCCCGTGGACTAGCGAAGAGACCCAGTACTTC
CDR3aa: CASSPWTSEETQYF
j_gene: TRBJ2-5
d_gene: TRBD2
abundance: .
v_gene: TRBV7-8
len: 14

CDR3nt: TGCGCCAGCAGCCAAGCGGGTTCCCAAGAGACCCAGTACTTC
CDR3aa: CASSQAGSQETQYF
j_gene: TRBJ2-5
d_gene: .
abundance: few
v_gene: TRBV4-1
len: 14

CDR3nt: TGCAGCGTTGATTTGGGGGTGTCCTACGAGCAGTACTTC
CDR3aa: CSVDLGVSYEQYF
j_gene: TRBJ2-7
d_gene: .
abundance: few
v_gene: TRBV29-1
len: 13

CDR3nt: TGTGCCAGCAGTTTACGCCAGGGGGGAACTAATGAAAAACTGTTTTTT
CDR3aa: CASSLRQGGTNEKLFF
j_gene: TRBJ1-4
d_gene: TRBD1
abundance: few
v_gene: TRBV12-3/TRBV12-4
len: 16

CDR3nt: TGTGCCAGCGGGCCAAGACCTGCAGCTCAGGTCTTC
CDR3aa: CASGPRPAAQVF
j_gene: TRBJ1-2
d_gene: .
abundance: .
v_gene: TRBV6-2/TRBV6-3
len: 12

CDR3nt: TGTGCCAGCAGCGACCCCACTAGCGGCGAGCGACAGTATTTT
CDR3aa: CASSDPTSGERQYF
j_gene: TRBJ2-3
d_gene: TRBD2
abundance: many
v_gene: TRBV7-3
len: 14

CDR3nt: TGCGCCAGCAGCCAGGATAGGTGGGTCGAGCAGTACTTC
CDR3aa: CASSQDRWVEQYF
j_gene: TRBJ2-7
d_gene: .
abundance: few
v_gene: TRBV4-1
len: 13

CDR3nt: TGCAGTGCGGGCACTTTGATCAATGAGCAGTTCTTC
CDR3aa: CSAGTLINEQFF
j_gene: TRBJ2-1
d_gene: .
abundance: .
v_gene: TRBV20-1
len: 12

CDR3nt: TGCGCCAGCAGCCAAGCTAGCGGGCCTTACAATGAGCAGTTCTTC
CDR3aa: CASSQASGPYNEQFF
j_gene: TRBJ2-1
d_gene: TRBD2
abundance: .
v_gene: TRBV4-3
len: 15

CDR3nt: TGTGCCAGCTCACCGAACCGACTAGCACACGAGCAGTTCTTC
CDR3aa: CASSPNRLAHEQFF
j_gene: TRBJ2-1
d_gene: TRBD2
abundance: few
v_gene: TRBV18
len: 14

CDR3nt: TGTGCCAGCAAGCTCCGGGGTCTTAATGAAAAACTGTTTTTT
CDR3aa: CASKLRGLNEKLFF
j_gene: TRBJ1-4
d_gene: .
abundance: few
v_gene: TRBV27
len: 14

CDR3nt: TGTGCCAGCAGCGACAGGAACAATTCACCCCTCCACTTT
CDR3aa: CASSDRNNSPLHF
j_gene: TRBJ1-6
d_gene: .
abundance: .
v_gene: TRBV28
len: 13

CDR3nt: TGTGCCAGCAGCTTAGTTAGTGGGGGGCGAACCACTGAAGCTTTCTTT
CDR3aa: CASSLVSGGRTTEAFF
j_gene: TRBJ1-1
d_gene: .
abundance: .
v_gene: TRBV7-9
len: 16

CDR3nt: TGTGCCAGCAGCCGAGGACCGTTGGGGACCCAGTACTTC
CDR3aa: CASSRGPLGTQYF
j_gene: TRBJ2-5
d_gene: .
abundance: few
v_gene: TRBV7-2
len: 13

CDR3nt: TGTGCCAGCAGTTACTCGAATTCGGGGTCGGGCTACACCTTC
CDR3aa: CASSYSNSGSGYTF
j_gene: TRBJ1-2
d_gene: .
abundance: few
v_gene: TRBV6-5
len: 14

CDR3nt: TGCGCCAGCAGCTACAGGCGCGGGCGGGACAATGAGCAGTTCTTC
CDR3aa: CASSYRRGRDNEQFF
j_gene: TRBJ2-1
d_gene: .
abundance: few
v_gene: TRBV5-1
len: 15

CDR3nt: TGTGCCAGCAGTTGGAGACAGAGGGAAAAACTGTTTTTT
CDR3aa: CASSWRQREKLFF
j_gene: TRBJ1-4
d_gene: .
abundance: few
v_gene: TRBV12-3/TRBV12-4
len: 13

CDR3nt: TGCAGTGCCCCCGACAGGGGCTTTTATGGCTACACCTTC
CDR3aa: CSAPDRGFYGYTF
j_gene: TRBJ1-2
d_gene: TRBD1
abundance: .
v_gene: TRBV20-1
len: 13

CDR3nt: TGTGCCAGTGAGCGGTCCAACACAGATACGCAGTATTTT
CDR3aa: CASERSNTDTQYF
j_gene: TRBJ2-3
d_gene: .
abundance: .
v_gene: TRBV19
len: 13

CDR3nt: TGTGCCAGCAGCGTGGGGACAGGCAATCAGCCCCAGCATTTT
CDR3aa: CASSVGTGNQPQHF
j_gene: TRBJ1-5
d_gene: TRBD1
abundance: few
v_gene: TRBV9
len: 14

CDR3nt: TGTGCCAGCTCGGGGCTAGCGCCCCAAGAGACCCAGTACTTC
CDR3aa: CASSGLAPQETQYF
j_gene: TRBJ2-5
d_gene: .
abundance: few
v_gene: TRBV7-9
len: 14

CDR3nt: TGTGCCAGCAGCTCAAAGCGGACGGACTCTGGGGCCAACGTCCTGACTTTC
CDR3aa: CASSSKRTDSGANVLTF
j_gene: TRBJ2-6
d_gene: .
abundance: .
v_gene: TRBV9
len: 17

CDR3nt: TGTGCCAGCAGCCAGGATATTCCCGTCGACGATAATTCACCCCTCCACTTT
CDR3aa: CASSQDIPVDDNSPLHF
j_gene: TRBJ1-6
d_gene: .
abundance: many
v_gene: TRBV14
len: 17

CDR3nt: TGTGCCAGCTCGCGATCTCCCACCGGGAACGGGGACACTGAAGCTTTCTTT
CDR3aa: CASSRSPTGNGDTEAFF
j_gene: TRBJ1-1
d_gene: .
abundance: .
v_gene: TRBV18
len: 17

CDR3nt: TGTGCCAGCAGTTTAGGAGGGCCCTCAGATACGCAGTATTTT
CDR3aa: CASSLGGPSDTQYF
j_gene: TRBJ2-3
d_gene: .
abundance: few
v_gene: TRBV12-3/TRBV12-4
len: 14

CDR3nt: TGTGCCAGCATCCCGCGAGGGGTCGACTATGGCTACACCTTC
CDR3aa: CASIPRGVDYGYTF
j_gene: TRBJ1-2
d_gene: .
abundance: .
v_gene: TRBV6-1
len: 14

CDR3nt: TGCAGTGCTAGCGACAGCTATGAATACGAGCAGTACTTC
CDR3aa: CSASDSYEYEQYF
j_gene: TRBJ2-7
d_gene: .
abundance: .
v_gene: TRBV20-1
len: 13

CDR3nt: TGTGCCAGCAGTTCTGGACTAGCTCCCACCGGGGAGCTGTTTTTT
CDR3aa: CASSSGLAPTGELFF
j_gene: TRBJ2-2
d_gene: TRBD2
abundance: .
v_gene: TRBV6-5
len: 15

CDR3nt: TGCAGTGCTACCGGCTCTCCAACTAATGAAAAACTGTTTTTT
CDR3aa: CSATGSPTNEKLFF
j_gene: TRBJ1-4
d_gene: .
abundance: .
v_gene: TRBV20-1
len: 14

CDR3nt: TGCAGCGCAAACGGACAGGGGTTGGGAGAGACCCAGTACTTC
CDR3aa: CSANGQGLGETQYF
j_gene: TRBJ2-5
d_gene: TRBD1
abundance: .
v_gene: TRBV29-1
len: 14

CDR3nt: TGCGCCAGCAGCTCCGACAACAATGAGCAGTTCTTC
CDR3aa: CASSSDNNEQFF
j_gene: TRBJ2-1
d_gene: .
abundance: .
v_gene: TRBV5-1
len: 12

CDR3nt: TGTGCCAGCATAGTACCAGGGGGGAATCAGCCCCAGCATTTT
CDR3aa: CASIVPGGNQPQHF
j_gene: TRBJ1-5
d_gene: TRBD1
abundance: few
v_gene: TRBV28
len: 14